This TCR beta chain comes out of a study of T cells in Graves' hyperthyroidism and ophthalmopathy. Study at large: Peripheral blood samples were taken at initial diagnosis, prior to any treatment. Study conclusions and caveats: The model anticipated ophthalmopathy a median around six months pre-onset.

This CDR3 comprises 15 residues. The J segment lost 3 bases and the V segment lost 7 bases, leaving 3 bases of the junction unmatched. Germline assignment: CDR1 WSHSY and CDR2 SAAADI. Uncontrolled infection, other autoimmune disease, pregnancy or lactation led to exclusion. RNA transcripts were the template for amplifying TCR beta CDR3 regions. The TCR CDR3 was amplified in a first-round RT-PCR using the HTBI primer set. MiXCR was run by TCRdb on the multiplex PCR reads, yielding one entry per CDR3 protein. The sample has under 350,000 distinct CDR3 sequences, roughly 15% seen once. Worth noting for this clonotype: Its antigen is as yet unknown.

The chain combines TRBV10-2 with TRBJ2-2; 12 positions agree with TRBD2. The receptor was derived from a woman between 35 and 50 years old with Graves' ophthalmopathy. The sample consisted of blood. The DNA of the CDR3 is TGCGCCAGCAAAACTAGCGGGGGGTACACCGGGGAGCTGTTTTTT. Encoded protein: CASKTSGGYTGELFF.